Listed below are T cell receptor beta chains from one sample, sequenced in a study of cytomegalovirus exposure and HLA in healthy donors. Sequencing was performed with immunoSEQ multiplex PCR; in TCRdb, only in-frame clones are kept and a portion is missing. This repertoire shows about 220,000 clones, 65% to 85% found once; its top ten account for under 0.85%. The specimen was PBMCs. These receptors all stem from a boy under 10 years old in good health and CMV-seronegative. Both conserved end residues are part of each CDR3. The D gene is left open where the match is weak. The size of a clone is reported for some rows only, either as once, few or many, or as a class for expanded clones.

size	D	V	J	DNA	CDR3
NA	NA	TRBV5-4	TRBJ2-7	TGTGCCAGCAGTCAGGACTCTAGCTACGAGCAGTACTTC	CASSQDSSYEQYF
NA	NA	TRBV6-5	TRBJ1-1	TGTGCCAGCAGTAACGCCGGAGGGGTTGAAGCTTTCTTT	CASSNAGGVEAFF
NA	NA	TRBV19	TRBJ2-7	TGTGCCAGTAGCGCCCCGTGGGGGGACGAGCAGTACTTC	CASSAPWGDEQYF
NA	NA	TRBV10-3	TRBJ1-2	TGTGCCATCAGTGAAGACAGACTGAGGTATGGCTACACCTTC	CAISEDRLRYGYTF
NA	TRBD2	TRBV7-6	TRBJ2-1	TGTGCCAGCAGCGCGGGGGGTCTTGGCAATGAGCAGTTCTTC	CASSAGGLGNEQFF
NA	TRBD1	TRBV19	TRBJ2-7	TGTGCCAGTAGCCTCGGGACAGGGGGCTACGAGCAGTACTTC	CASSLGTGGYEQYF
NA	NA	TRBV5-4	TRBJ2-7	TGTGCCAGCAGACTAGCGGACAGGGGAGCCTACGAGCAGTACTTC	CASRLADRGAYEQYF
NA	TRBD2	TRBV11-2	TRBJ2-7	TGTGCCAGCAGCTTCAGAACTAGCGGGAAAGGTTCCTACGAGCAGTACTTC	CASSFRTSGKGSYEQYF
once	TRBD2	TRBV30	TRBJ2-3	TGTGCCTGGAGTCCCCCCGCGGGGGGGCCGGATACGCAGTATTTT	CAWSPPAGGPDTQYF
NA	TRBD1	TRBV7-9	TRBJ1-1	TGTGCCAGCAGCCGGGACAGGGGGGGCACTGAAGCTTTCTTT	CASSRDRGGTEAFF
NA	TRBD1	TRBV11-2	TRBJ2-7	TGTGCCAGCAGCCCCACAGGGGGCGCGTCCGAGCAGTACTTC	CASSPTGGASEQYF
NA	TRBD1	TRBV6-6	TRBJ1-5	TGTGCCAGCAGGGACAGGGGATATCAGCCCCAGCATTTT	CASRDRGYQPQHF
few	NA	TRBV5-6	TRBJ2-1	TGTGCCAGCATCCAGAGGGGGGGGTGGAAGTACAATGAGCAGTTCTTC	CASIQRGGWKYNEQFF